A single sample gave rise to the 27 T cell receptor beta chains below, sequenced in a study of blood T cell repertoires in COVID-19. Sequencing was performed with immunoSEQ multiplex PCR; in TCRdb, only in-frame clones are kept and a portion is missing. The sample has 200,000 to 300,000 clones; 86% are singletons. Sequencing was performed on peripheral blood. These receptors were obtained from a woman older than 75 with COVID-19, enrolled during active disease.

This chain uses TRBV6-2 or TRBV6-3 with TRBJ1-5, with D maybe TRBD1 (6 bases). V lost 4 bases to trimming and J lost 1 base, with 8 bases between them. CDR1 is MNHEY, CDR2 SVGEGT, per germline. The length of the CDR3 is 14 residues. The CDR3 DNA reads as TGTGCCAGCAGTTCCCAGGGGAGCAATCAGCCCCAGCATTTT. Translating gives CASSSQGSNQPQHF.

The count of this clone is one. This chain uses TRBV5-4 with TRBJ2-1; no definite D call. The length of the CDR3 is 16 residues. Trimming took 1 base from V and 4 from J, leaving 15 bases between them. The V gene's germline CDR1 is SGHNT and CDR2 YYREEE (reference sequence). CDR3 protein: CASSLRGPSAYNEQFF. The CDR3 nucleotides are TGTGCCAGCAGCTTGAGAGGTCCTTCCGCATACAATGAGCAGTTCTTC.

The CDR3 spells CATTRASNEKLFF. CDR3 bases: TGTGCCACCACGAGGGCGAGTAATGAAAAACTGTTTTTT. The chain joins TRBV11-2 to TRBJ1-4, with D unresolved. Looked up from germline, CDR1 is SGHAT and CDR2 is FQNNGV. The CDR3 totals 13 residues. Trimming took 10 bases from V and 4 from J, leaving 13 bases between them.

This chain links TRBV7-2 with TRBJ2-7, with 10 nucleotides matching TRBD2. Trimming removed 5 bases from V and 4 bases from J; junction bases left unmatched: 14. This CDR3 spans 17 amino acids. In germline, CDR1 is SGHTA, CDR2 FQGNSA. CDR3 loop: CASSIVSGGPRLYEQYV. The CDR3 nucleotides are TGTGCCAGCAGCATAGTTAGCGGGGGGCCCCGGCTATACGAGCAGTACGTC.

This sequence joins TRBV2 and TRBJ2-1; 8 bases line up with TRBD1. Trimming cost V 3 bases and J 3 bases; bases outside gene matches: 4. The germline gives CDR1 SNHLY, CDR2 FYNNEI. The CDR3 spans 15 residues. The CDR3 loop reads CASSDQGASYNEQFF. As DNA, the CDR3 is TGTGCCAGCAGTGACCAGGGGGCCAGCTACAATGAGCAGTTCTTC. Together with reference TRBV2 and TRBJ2-1, the CDR3 gives the full variable domain: EPEVTQTPSHQVTQMGQEVILRCVPISNHLYFYWYRQILGQKVEFLVSFYNNEISEKSEIFDDQFSVERPDGSNFTLKIRSTKLEDSAMYFCASSDQGASYNEQFFGPGTRLTVL.

The rearrangement uses TRBV5-1 and TRBJ1-5; TRBD1 might be the D (5 bases). There are 15 residues in the CDR3. Germline assignment: CDR1 SGHRS and CDR2 YFSETQ. V gave up 0 bases and J gave up 6 bases, with 13 bases separating them. CDR3 residues: CASSLEGQGAQPQHF. The DNA of the CDR3 is TGCGCCAGCAGCTTGGAGGGGCAAGGGGCTCAGCCCCAGCATTTT.

The chain is built from TRBV5-5 and TRBJ2-7; 9 bases line up with TRBD1. Germline trimming cut 4 bases from V and 0 bases from J; bases unmatched to any gene: 5. The CDR3 extends over 15 amino acids. Germline V lookup: CDR1 SGHKS, CDR2 YYEKEE (reference sequence). CDR3 nucleotide sequence: TGTGCCAGCAGCCCCGGGACAGGGATCTCCTACGAGCAGTACGTC. It translates to CASSPGTGISYEQYV.

This chain joins TRBV6-2 or TRBV6-3 and TRBJ2-7; a possible D gene is TRBD1 (6 bases). This CDR3 contains 14 residues. V shed 5 bases and J shed 2 bases, with 13 bases lying between them. The V gene's germline CDR1 is MNHEY and CDR2 SVGEGT. The CDR3 sequence is CASSNPDRTYEQYF. In nucleotides, the CDR3 is TGTGCCAGCAGTAACCCCGACAGGACCTACGAGCAGTACTTC.

The chain links TRBV6-5 to TRBJ1-6; D is unresolved. Germline assignment: CDR1 MNHEY and CDR2 SVGAGI. The CDR3 is made up of 12 amino acids. The V end lost 5 bases, the J end lost 9 bases, and 8 bases lay between the germline ends. CDR3 coding DNA: TGTGCCAGCAGTCTCCTCTCTTCACCCCTCCACTTT. Protein sequence: CASSLLSSPLHF.

V usage is TRBV5-3 and J usage is TRBJ2-7, with D perhaps TRBD2 (7 bases). TRBV5-3 is flagged as an ORF with uncertain function. The CDR3 covers 16 residues. Trimming took off 4 bases at V and 2 bases at J, with 19 bases between the two ends. Here the CDR3 DNA reads TGTGCCAGAAGCGGGGGATTTGCGGGGGCCCCCTACGAGCAGTACTTC. Its translation: CARSGGFAGAPYEQYF.

CDR3 residues: CASSLGQVSNTIYF. The CDR3 region has the DNA TGTGCCAGCAGCTTGGGACAGGTCTCCAACACCATATATTTT. V gene TRBV7-2 combines with J gene TRBJ1-3; 8 bases map to TRBD1. The CDR3 extends over 14 amino acids. Germline V gene sequence: CDR1 SGHTA, CDR2 FQGNSA. After removal of 3 bases from V and 7 bases from J, the junction contained 5 bases not matched to a gene.

J is TRBJ2-3 and V is TRBV6-6, with 12 positions matching TRBD2. Unmatched junction bases numbered 8, after V lost 6 bases and J lost 4 bases. Germline CDR1 is MNHNY and CDR2 is SVGAGI (reference sequence). There are 16 residues in the CDR3. Written as DNA, the CDR3 is TGTGCCAGCAGACGTGCTAGCGGGGGGGCTGCAGATACGCAGTATTTT. It yields the protein CASRRASGGAADTQYF.

The V and J genes are TRBV18 and TRBJ1-1; 7 bases agree with TRBD1. This CDR3 is 15 amino acids long. Germline CDR1 reads KGHSH; CDR2 reads LQKENI. Trimming removed 3 bases from V and 5 bases from J; junction bases left unmatched: 9. CDR3 in amino acids: CASSPLTGSGTEAFF. The CDR3 DNA is TGTGCCAGCTCACCCTTGACAGGGTCGGGGACTGAAGCTTTCTTT.

V and J are TRBV28 and TRBJ2-3; 7 positions match TRBD2. Germline trimming cut 5 bases from V and 5 bases from J; bases unmatched to any gene: 7. CDR3 length: 14 residues. From germline, CDR1 is MDHEN and CDR2 SYDVKM. The CDR3 region is CASSAPGEGDTQYF. CDR3 nucleotides: TGTGCCAGCAGTGCCCCGGGGGAGGGAGATACGCAGTATTTT.

The chain links TRBV5-1 to TRBJ1-1; 8 bases align to TRBD1. Germline CDR1 is SGHRS and CDR2 is YFSETQ. V lost 2 bases to trimming and J lost 0 bases; unmatched junction nucleotides: 6. This CDR3 contains 16 residues. The CDR3 nucleotides read TGCGCCAGCAGCTTACAGGGGGGCAGGGTGAACACTGAAGCTTTCTTT. Its translation is CASSLQGGRVNTEAFF.

To note about this clone: Sequence at one end of the junction differs from germline and may be a read error. The CDR3 DNA sequence: TGTGCCAGCAGCTCATCGACTAGCGGGGGCTACAATGGGCAGTTCTTC. Protein sequence: CASSSSTSGGYNGQFF. The rearrangement uses TRBV7-6 and TRBJ2-1; 12 nucleotides match TRBD2. Germline CDR1 reads SGHVS; CDR2 reads FNYEAQ. The CDR3 is made up of 16 amino acids.

This sequence joins TRBV11-1 and TRBJ2-3; 7 nucleotides line up with TRBD2. V shed 6 bases and J 6 bases; nucleotides not matched to a gene: 6. Germline CDR1 and CDR2: SGHAT and FQDESV (reference sequence). The CDR3 length is 13 residues. The CDR3 sequence is CASSWGGGDTQYF. CDR3 coding DNA: TGTGCCAGCAGTTGGGGGGGAGGTGATACGCAGTATTTT.

The rearrangement links TRBV10-3 to TRBJ2-7; D gene uncertain. The V and J ends lost 0 bases and 1 base respectively, with 10 bases between them. The germline V gene has CDR1 ENHRY and CDR2 SYGVKD. This CDR3 contains 15 residues. CDR3 in amino acids: CAISESGGSSYEQYV. CDR3 coding DNA: TGTGCCATCAGTGAGTCCGGCGGATCGTCCTACGAGCAGTACGTC.

The chain uses TRBV2 and TRBJ1-1; perhaps TRBD1 as D (6 bases). The CDR3 loop spans 15 amino acids. CDR1 SNHLY and CDR2 FYNNEI come from the germline V gene. Trimming removed 5 bases from V and 2 bases from J, with 15 bases in between. CDR3 amino acids: CASSTTGTPNTEAFF. DNA of the CDR3: TGTGCCAGCAGTACGACGGGGACACCTAACACTGAAGCTTTCTTT.

The J gene is TRBJ2-3, the V gene TRBV7-6; 11 bases align to TRBD2. Germline loops: CDR1 SGHVS, CDR2 FNYEAQ. The length of the CDR3 is 18 residues. V shed 1 base, J shed 0 bases, and the junction held 6 bases outside the gene matches. CDR3 amino acids: CASSLGTSGHPSTDTQYF. The CDR3 DNA reads TGTGCCAGCAGCTTAGGGACTAGCGGGCACCCTAGCACAGATACGCAGTATTTT.

The rearrangement uses TRBV7-8 and TRBJ1-1; a possible D gene is TRBD1 (5 bases). Germline CDR1 and CDR2: SGHVS and FQNEAQ. The CDR3 sequence is 15 residues long. Trimming left V 5 bases short and J 6 bases short, with 19 bases between. In DNA form, the CDR3 reads TGTGCCAGCAGCCGGCAACAGGCGGCCAACGCTGAAGCTTTCTTT. This codes for CASSRQQAANAEAFF.

In its sample, this clone was seen a few times. The chain joins TRBV6-6 to TRBJ2-1; no firm D call. Germline V gene data show CDR1 as MNHNY and CDR2 as SVGAGI (reference sequence). The V and J ends lost 6 bases and 10 bases respectively, with 19 bases between them. This CDR3 contains 14 residues. CDR3 bases: TGTGCCAGCAGCCTCAGACTGCCCAATAGCGAGCAGTTCTTC. This encodes CASSLRLPNSEQFF.

This clone was detected once. V usage is TRBV2 and J usage is TRBJ2-2; 7 bases line up with TRBD2. Germline CDR1 and CDR2: SNHLY and FYNNEI. The CDR3 consists of 16 residues. V lost 7 bases to trimming and J lost 6 bases; unmatched junction nucleotides: 14. For the CDR3, the DNA is TGTGCCAGCAATCCCCGGGGAGGGGAGGTGGCCGGGGAGCTGTTTTTT. Amino acids: CASNPRGGEVAGELFF.

The V call is TRBV19, the J call TRBJ2-6; TRBD2 is a possible D gene (5 bases). The germline V gene has CDR1 LNHDA and CDR2 SQIVND (reference sequence). This CDR3 comprises 15 residues. The V and J ends lost 3 bases and 3 bases respectively, with 9 bases between them. The CDR3 nucleotides are TGTGCCAGTAGTATTGGGAGTGTTGGGGCCAACGTCCTGACTTTC. As protein: CASSIGSVGANVLTF. The entire variable domain, with the rest obtained from reference TRBV19 and TRBJ2-6, is as follows: DGGITQSPKYLFRKEGQNVTLSCEQNLNHDAMYWYRQDPGQGLRLIYYSQIVNDFQKGDIAEGYSVSREKKESFPLTVTSAQKNPTAFYLCASSIGSVGANVLTFGAGSRLTVL.

The gene calls are TRBV28 and TRBJ1-1; 7 bases map to TRBD1. The CDR3 contains 12 residues. Germline V gene data show CDR1 as MDHEN and CDR2 as SYDVKM. After removal of 10 bases from V and 8 bases from J, the junction contained 10 bases not matched to a gene. CDR3 sequence reads: CATLSGTAEAFF. CDR3 in DNA: TGTGCCACTCTCTCCGGGACAGCCGAAGCTTTCTTT.

This clone was found once. CDR3 sequence reads: CASSLDGVGQVGNTIYF. CDR3 nucleotides: TGTGCCAGCAGCTTAGACGGCGTTGGACAGGTTGGAAACACCATATATTTT. The rearrangement links TRBV7-2 to TRBJ1-3, with 7 nucleotides matching TRBD1. The CDR3 extends over 17 amino acids. The V segment lost 1 base and the J segment 3 bases; nucleotides outside the gene matches: 9. Germline CDR1 reads SGHTA; CDR2 reads FQGNSA.

The gene calls are TRBV3-1 (or the pseudogene TRBV3-2) and TRBJ2-3; 12 nucleotides match TRBD2. V lost 5 bases to trimming and J lost 2 bases; unmatched junction nucleotides: 5. This CDR3 spans 16 amino acids. Germline V lookup: CDR1 LGHDT, CDR2 YNNKEL (reference sequence). Written as DNA, the CDR3 is TGTGCCAGCAGCGAACTAGCGGGGGGCGTCACAGATACGCAGTATTTT. It codes for CASSELAGGVTDTQYF.